This is a list of T cell receptor beta chains from one sample in a study of T cells after yellow fever vaccination. TCRdb analysed the 5' RACE reads with MiXCR anew, one entry per CDR3 protein. This sample carries about 230,000 distinct CDR3 sequences, 6.7% of them seen once, and the ten largest clones take around 1.1%. The sample in question was CD4+ T cells sorted from PBMCs, obtained on the day of the yellow fever booster vaccination. The receptors derive from a man aged 25 to 40 who received the YFV17D yellow fever vaccine. The conserved cysteine and the conserved F or W are not part of the CDR3 here. Each record gives: J gene, V gene, CDR3 protein.

J gene: TRBJ1-5
V gene: TRBV29-1
CDR3 protein: SVATGGGSRSNQPQH

J gene: TRBJ2-2
V gene: TRBV6-1
CDR3 protein: ASTATMNTGELF

J gene: TRBJ2-5
V gene: TRBV21-1
CDR3 protein: ASSSSGRPETQY

J gene: TRBJ2-7
V gene: TRBV28
CDR3 protein: ASSRQGLAYEQY

J gene: TRBJ2-2
V gene: TRBV7-3
CDR3 protein: ASSATGGANTGELF

J gene: TRBJ1-2
V gene: TRBV29-1
CDR3 protein: SVPPLYGYT

J gene: TRBJ2-5
V gene: TRBV10-3
CDR3 protein: AISEFLAHRGETQY

J gene: TRBJ1-1
V gene: TRBV11-2
CDR3 protein: ASSTLWGNTEAF

J gene: TRBJ2-5
V gene: TRBV4-3
CDR3 protein: ASSQEGETQY

J gene: TRBJ2-3
V gene: TRBV18
CDR3 protein: ASIENLGDQY

J gene: TRBJ2-1
V gene: TRBV5-1
CDR3 protein: ASSLGIGTGAYNEQF

J gene: TRBJ2-7
V gene: TRBV5-1
CDR3 protein: ASRPPGQGAYEQY

J gene: TRBJ2-1
V gene: TRBV7-8
CDR3 protein: ASRDRAKGDEQF

J gene: TRBJ2-1
V gene: TRBV28
CDR3 protein: AIRAGRIYNEQF

J gene: TRBJ2-7
V gene: TRBV7-2
CDR3 protein: ASRLAASYEQY

J gene: TRBJ2-1
V gene: TRBV4-2
CDR3 protein: ASSQENGAYNEQF